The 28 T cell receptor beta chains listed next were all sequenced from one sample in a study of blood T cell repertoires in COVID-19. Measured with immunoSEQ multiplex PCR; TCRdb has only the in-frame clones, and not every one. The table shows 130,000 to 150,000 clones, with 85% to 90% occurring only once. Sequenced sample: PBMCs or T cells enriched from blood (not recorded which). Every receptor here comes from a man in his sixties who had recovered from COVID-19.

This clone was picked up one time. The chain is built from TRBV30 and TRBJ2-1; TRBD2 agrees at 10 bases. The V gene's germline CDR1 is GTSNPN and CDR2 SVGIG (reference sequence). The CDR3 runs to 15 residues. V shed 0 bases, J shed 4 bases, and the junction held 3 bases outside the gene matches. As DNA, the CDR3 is TGTGCCTGGAGTGTACAAGCGGGGGGGTACAATGAGCAGTTCTTC. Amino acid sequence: CAWSVQAGGYNEQFF.

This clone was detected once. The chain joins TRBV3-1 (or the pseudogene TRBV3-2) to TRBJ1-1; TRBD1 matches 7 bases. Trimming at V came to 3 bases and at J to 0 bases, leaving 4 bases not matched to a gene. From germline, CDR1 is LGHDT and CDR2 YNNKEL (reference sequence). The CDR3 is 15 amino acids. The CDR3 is CASSQGQHMNTEAFF. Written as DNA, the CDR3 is TGTGCCAGCAGCCAGGGACAGCATATGAACACTGAAGCTTTCTTT.

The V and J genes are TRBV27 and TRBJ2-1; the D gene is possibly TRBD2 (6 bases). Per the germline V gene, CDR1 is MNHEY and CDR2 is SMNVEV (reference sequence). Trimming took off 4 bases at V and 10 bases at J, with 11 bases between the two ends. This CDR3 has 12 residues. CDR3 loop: CASSSPGGEQFF. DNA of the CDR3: TGTGCCAGCAGTTCGCCTGGAGGGGAGCAGTTCTTC.

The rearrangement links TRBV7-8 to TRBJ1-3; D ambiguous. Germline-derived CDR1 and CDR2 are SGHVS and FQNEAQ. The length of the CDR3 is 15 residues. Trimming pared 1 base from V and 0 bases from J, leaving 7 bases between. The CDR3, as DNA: TGTGCCAGCAGCTTAGTTGCTAGCTCTGGAAACACCATATATTTT. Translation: CASSLVASSGNTIYF.

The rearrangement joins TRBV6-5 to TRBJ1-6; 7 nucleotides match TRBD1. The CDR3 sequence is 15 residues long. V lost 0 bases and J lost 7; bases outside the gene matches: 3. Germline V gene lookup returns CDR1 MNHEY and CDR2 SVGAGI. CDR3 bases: TGTGCCAGCAGTTACTCCGGGACAGCAAATTCACCCCTCCACTTT. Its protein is CASSYSGTANSPLHF.

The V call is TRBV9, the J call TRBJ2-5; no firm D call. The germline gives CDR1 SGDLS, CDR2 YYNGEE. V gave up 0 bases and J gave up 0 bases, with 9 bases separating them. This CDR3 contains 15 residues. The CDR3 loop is CASSVGGSYQETQYF. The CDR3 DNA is TGTGCCAGCAGCGTAGGAGGCAGCTACCAAGAGACCCAGTACTTC.

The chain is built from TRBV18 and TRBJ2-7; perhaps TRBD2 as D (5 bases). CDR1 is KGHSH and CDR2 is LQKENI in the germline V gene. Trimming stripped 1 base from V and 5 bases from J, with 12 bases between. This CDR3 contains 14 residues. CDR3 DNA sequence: TGTGCCAGCTCACCACTAAGTCGCGGGCACGAGCAGTACTTC. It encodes CASSPLSRGHEQYF.

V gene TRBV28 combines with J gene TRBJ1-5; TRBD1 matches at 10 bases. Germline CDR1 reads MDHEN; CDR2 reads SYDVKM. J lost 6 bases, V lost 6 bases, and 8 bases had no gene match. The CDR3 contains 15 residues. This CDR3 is CASRKTGGSGQPQHF. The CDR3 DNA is TGTGCCAGCAGAAAGACAGGGGGCAGTGGTCAGCCCCAGCATTTT. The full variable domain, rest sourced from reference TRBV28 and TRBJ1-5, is DVKVTQSSRYLVKRTGEKVFLECVQDMDHENMFWYRQDPGLGLRLIYFSYDVKMKEKGDIPEGYSVSREKKERFSLILESASTNQTSMYLCASRKTGGSGQPQHFGDGTRLSIL.

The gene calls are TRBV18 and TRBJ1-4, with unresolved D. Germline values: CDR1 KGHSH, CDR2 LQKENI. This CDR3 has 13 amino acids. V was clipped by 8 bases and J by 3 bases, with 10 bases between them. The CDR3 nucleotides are TGTGCCAGCGGTTCTTCAGCTAATGAAAAACTGTTTTTT. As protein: CASGSSANEKLFF. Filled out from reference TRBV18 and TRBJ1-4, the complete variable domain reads NAGVMQNPRHLVRRRGQEARLRCSPMKGHSHVYWYRQLPEEGLKFMVYLQKENIIDESGMPKERFSAEFPKEGPSILRIQQVVRGDSAAYFCASGSSANEKLFFGSGTQLSVL.

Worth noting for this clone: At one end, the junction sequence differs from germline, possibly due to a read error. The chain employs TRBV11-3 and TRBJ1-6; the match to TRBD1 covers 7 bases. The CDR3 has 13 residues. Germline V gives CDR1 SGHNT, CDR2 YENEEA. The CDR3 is CASSLDRASPLHF. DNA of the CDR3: TGTGCCAGCAGCCTAGACAGGGCTTCACCCCTCCACTTT.

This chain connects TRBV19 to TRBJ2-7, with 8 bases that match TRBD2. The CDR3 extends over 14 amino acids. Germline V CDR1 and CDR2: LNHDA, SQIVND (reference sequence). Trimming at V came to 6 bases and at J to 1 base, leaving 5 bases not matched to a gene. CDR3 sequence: CASRTRGGSYEQYF. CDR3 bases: TGTGCCAGTAGAACTCGGGGGGGATCCTACGAGCAGTACTTC.

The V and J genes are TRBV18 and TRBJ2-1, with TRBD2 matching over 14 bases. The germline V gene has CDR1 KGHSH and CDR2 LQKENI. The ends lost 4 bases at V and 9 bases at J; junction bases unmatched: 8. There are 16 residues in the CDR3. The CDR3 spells CASSRPGLAGAGEQFF. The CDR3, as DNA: TGTGCCAGCTCACGACCGGGACTAGCGGGAGCGGGTGAGCAGTTCTTC.

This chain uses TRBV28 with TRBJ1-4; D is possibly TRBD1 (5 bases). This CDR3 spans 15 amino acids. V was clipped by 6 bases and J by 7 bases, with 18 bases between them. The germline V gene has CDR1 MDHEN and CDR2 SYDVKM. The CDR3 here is CASSRVSGVGEKLFF. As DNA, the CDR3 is TGTGCCAGCAGCAGGGTGTCGGGGGTCGGTGAAAAACTGTTTTTT.

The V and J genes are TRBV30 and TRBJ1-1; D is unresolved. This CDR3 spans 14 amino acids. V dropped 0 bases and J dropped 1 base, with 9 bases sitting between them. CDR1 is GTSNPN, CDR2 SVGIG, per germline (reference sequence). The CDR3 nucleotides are TGTGCCTGGAGTGTGGTTGGCAAGAACACTGAAGCTTTCTTT. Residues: CAWSVVGKNTEAFF.

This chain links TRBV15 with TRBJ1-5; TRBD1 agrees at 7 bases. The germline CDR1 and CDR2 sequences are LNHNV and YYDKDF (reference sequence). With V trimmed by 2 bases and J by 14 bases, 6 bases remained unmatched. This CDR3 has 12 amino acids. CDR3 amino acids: CATSRKITGEHF. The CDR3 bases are TGTGCCACCAGCAGAAAAATCACAGGGGAGCATTTT.

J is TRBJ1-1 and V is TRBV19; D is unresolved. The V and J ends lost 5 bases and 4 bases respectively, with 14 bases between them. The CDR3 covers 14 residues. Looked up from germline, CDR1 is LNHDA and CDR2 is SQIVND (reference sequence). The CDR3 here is CASSPVAGITEAFF. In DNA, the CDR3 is TGTGCCAGTAGTCCAGTTGCGGGGATCACTGAAGCTTTCTTT. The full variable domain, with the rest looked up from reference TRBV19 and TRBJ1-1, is DGGITQSPKYLFRKEGQNVTLSCEQNLNHDAMYWYRQDPGQGLRLIYYSQIVNDFQKGDIAEGYSVSREKKESFPLTVTSAQKNPTAFYLCASSPVAGITEAFFGQGTRLTVV.

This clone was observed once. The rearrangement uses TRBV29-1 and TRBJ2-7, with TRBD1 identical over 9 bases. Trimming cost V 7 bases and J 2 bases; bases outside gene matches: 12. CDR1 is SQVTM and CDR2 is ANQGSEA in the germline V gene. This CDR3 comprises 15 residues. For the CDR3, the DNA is TGCAGCGCTCGAAAGCAGACAGGGGGGGCCTACGAGCAGTACTTC. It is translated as CSARKQTGGAYEQYF.

CDR3 amino acids: CASSLGDSDTQYF. The CDR3 DNA sequence: TGCGCCAGCAGCTTGGGGGACAGCGATACGCAGTATTTT. The rearrangement links TRBV5-1 to TRBJ2-3; 7 bases fit TRBD1. Germline CDR1 and CDR2: SGHRS and YFSETQ. Trimming cost V 0 bases and J 6 bases; bases outside gene matches: 1. This CDR3 region has 13 residues.

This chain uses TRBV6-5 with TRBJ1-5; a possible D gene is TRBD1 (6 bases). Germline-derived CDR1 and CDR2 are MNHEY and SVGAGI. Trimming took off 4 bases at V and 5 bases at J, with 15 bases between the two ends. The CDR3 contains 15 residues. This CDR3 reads CASSWLTGTYQPQHF. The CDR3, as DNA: TGTGCCAGCAGTTGGCTGACAGGTACCTATCAGCCCCAGCATTTT.

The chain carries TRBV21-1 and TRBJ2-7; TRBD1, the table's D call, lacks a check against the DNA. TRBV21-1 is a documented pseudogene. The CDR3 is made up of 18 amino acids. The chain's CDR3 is CASSKGIGRQGDYDEQYF. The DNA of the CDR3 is TGTGCCAGCAGCAAAGGAATAGGCCGACAGGGGGATTATGACGAGCAGTACTTC.

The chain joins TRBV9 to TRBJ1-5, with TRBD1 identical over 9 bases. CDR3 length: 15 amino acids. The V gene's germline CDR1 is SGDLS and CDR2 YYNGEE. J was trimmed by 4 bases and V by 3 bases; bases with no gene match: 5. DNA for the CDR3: TGTGCCAGCAGCGCCTCGGGACAGGGTAATCAGCCCCAGCATTTT. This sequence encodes CASSASGQGNQPQHF.

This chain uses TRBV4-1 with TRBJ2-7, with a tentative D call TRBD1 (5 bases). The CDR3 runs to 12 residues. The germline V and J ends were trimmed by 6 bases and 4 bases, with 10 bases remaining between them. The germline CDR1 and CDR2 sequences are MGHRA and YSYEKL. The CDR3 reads CASRGKGYEQYF. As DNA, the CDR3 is TGCGCCAGCAGAGGGAAGGGGTACGAGCAGTACTTC.

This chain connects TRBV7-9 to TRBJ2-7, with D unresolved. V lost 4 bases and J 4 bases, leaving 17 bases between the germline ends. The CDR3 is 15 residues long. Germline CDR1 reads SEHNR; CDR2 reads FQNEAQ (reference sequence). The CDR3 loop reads CASSSPTEAGYEQYF. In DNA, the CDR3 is TGTGCCAGCAGCTCCCCAACCGAGGCCGGATACGAGCAGTACTTC.

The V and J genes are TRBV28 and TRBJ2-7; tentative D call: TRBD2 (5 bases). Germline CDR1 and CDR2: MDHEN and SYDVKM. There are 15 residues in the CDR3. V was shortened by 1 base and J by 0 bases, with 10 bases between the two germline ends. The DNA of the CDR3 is TGTGCCAGCAGTTTATCCTCCGGGAACTCCTACGAGCAGTACTTC. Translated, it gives CASSLSSGNSYEQYF.

CDR3 residues: CASSRQGSSPLHF. For the CDR3, the DNA is TGTGCCAGCAGTCGACAGGGAAGTTCACCCCTCCACTTT. V usage is TRBV9 and J usage is TRBJ1-6, with 7 nucleotides matching TRBD1. Germline assignment: CDR1 SGDLS and CDR2 YYNGEE. The CDR3 totals 13 residues. Losses at the gene ends were 5 bases for V and 9 bases for J; bases not matched to a gene: 5.

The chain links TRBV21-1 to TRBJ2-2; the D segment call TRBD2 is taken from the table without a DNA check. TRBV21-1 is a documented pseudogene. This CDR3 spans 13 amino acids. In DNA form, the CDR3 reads TGTGCCAGCAGCAAGACTAGCCCCGGGGAGCTGTTTTTT. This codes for CASSKTSPGELFF.

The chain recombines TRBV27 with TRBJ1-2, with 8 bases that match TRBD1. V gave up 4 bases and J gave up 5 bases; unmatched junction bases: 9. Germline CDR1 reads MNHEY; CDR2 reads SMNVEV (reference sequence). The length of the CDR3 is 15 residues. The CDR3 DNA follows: TGTGCCAGCAGTTCGGACAGGGCGACTCGATATGGCTACACCTTC. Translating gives CASSSDRATRYGYTF.

Here the CDR3 reads CASSFFGRVSYEQYF. For the CDR3, the DNA is TGTGCCAGCAGCTTCTTCGGGAGGGTCTCCTACGAGCAGTACTTC. This chain uses TRBV5-6 with TRBJ2-7; 8 positions agree with TRBD2. From germline, CDR1 is SGHDT and CDR2 YYEEEE. CDR3 size: 15 residues. Unmatched junction bases numbered 4, after V lost 2 bases and J lost 0 bases.